Listed below are T cell receptor beta chains from one sample, sequenced in a study of blood T cells in healthy people across ages. TCRdb passed the 5' RACE reads through MiXCR, listing each CDR3 protein once. The sample consists of a few hundred thousand distinct CDR3 sequences, over 45% of them appearing once. Material: blood. All receptors come from a man in his fifties or sixties in good health. CDR3s include the opening cysteine and the closing phenylalanine or tryptophan. The D gene is left open where the match is weak. Size tells how often a clone was seen (once, few, many) or the class of an expanded clone, and some rows leave it out.

>few|TRBV14|TRBD1|TRBJ2-7
TGTGCCAGCAGCCAAGCAAGGGGGCTCTACGAGCAGTACTTC
CASSQARGLYEQYF
>few|TRBV12-3/TRBV12-4|TRBD2|TRBJ2-2
TGTGCCAGCCTTAGGCTAGCGGGGGGAGCGAACACCGGGGAGCTGTTTTTT
CASLRLAGGANTGELFF
>.|TRBV6-5|.|TRBJ1-2
TGTGCCAGCAGTCCCGAAGACGGACAGCGGTATGGCTACACCTTC
CASSPEDGQRYGYTF
>.|TRBV20-1|TRBD1|TRBJ2-5
TGCAGTGCTCGGGGACAGGGGGACACGGAACGGGAGACCCAGTACTTC
CSARGQGDTERETQYF
>.|TRBV19|.|TRBJ2-7
TGTGCCAGTAGTATGGGCGCGGGTGACGAGCAGTACTTC
CASSMGAGDEQYF
>many|TRBV5-1|TRBD1|TRBJ2-7
TGCGCCAGCAGCTTGGCCATTTCACCGACAGGGAGAGGCGAGCAGTACTTC
CASSLAISPTGRGEQYF
>few|TRBV7-8|.|TRBJ2-3
TGTGCCAGCAGCCGCGGAGTCACAGATACGCAGTATTTT
CASSRGVTDTQYF
>few|TRBV3-1|.|TRBJ2-5
TGTGCCAGCAGCCAAGATGCAGGGTTTGAGACCCAGTACTTC
CASSQDAGFETQYF
>once|TRBV12-3/TRBV12-4|TRBD2|TRBJ2-1
TGTGCCAGCGGTTTTGGGAGCGGGGGGCCGTCCTACAGTGAGCAGTTCTTC
CASGFGSGGPSYSEQFF
>few|TRBV24-1|TRBD1|TRBJ1-1
TGTGCCACCAGGGATCGACAGGGTTGCCCTGAAGCTTTCTTT
CATRDRQGCPEAFF
>.|TRBV20-1|TRBD2|TRBJ2-1
TGCAGTGCCAGGAAGCGGGGCTCCTACAATGAGCAGTTCTTC
CSARKRGSYNEQFF
>few|TRBV4-3|.|TRBJ2-3
TGCGCCAGCAGCCAAGATAGCCCCGGGACAGATACGCAGTATTTT
CASSQDSPGTDTQYF
>.|TRBV15|.|TRBJ2-7
TGTGCCACCAGCAGAGGGGACCCAAACTACGAGCAGTACTTC
CATSRGDPNYEQYF
>.|TRBV20-1|TRBD2|TRBJ2-4
TGCAGTGCTAGAGTGGCGGGAGTAGGCGGGCAGTACTTC
CSARVAGVGGQYF
>.|TRBV29-1|.|TRBJ1-5
TGCAGCGCCAAACAGGGCACCAATCAGCCCCAGCATTTT
CSAKQGTNQPQHF
>.|TRBV5-1|.|TRBJ2-2
TGCGCCAGCAGCTTGGATAGAAGGCCGAACACCGGGGAGCTGTTTTTT
CASSLDRRPNTGELFF
>once|TRBV9|TRBD1|TRBJ2-7
TGTGCCAGCAGCGTAGCGGACAGGGCTTCCTACGAGCAGTACTTC
CASSVADRASYEQYF
>.|TRBV11-3|.|TRBJ2-1
TGTGCCAGCAGCTTAAGGAACCAAGAGCAGTTCTTC
CASSLRNQEQFF
>.|TRBV7-2|TRBD2|TRBJ2-1
TGTGCCAGCAGCCTACCGCGGGGGGACGGGTCTCACAATGAGCAGTTCTTC
CASSLPRGDGSHNEQFF
>.|TRBV7-3|TRBD2|TRBJ2-7
TGTGCCAGCAGCTTAACCCTAGCGGGAGAGTCTCTCGAGCAGTACTTC
CASSLTLAGESLEQYF
>.|TRBV28|.|TRBJ2-5
TGTGCCAGCAGTTCCTCCCTGCCCCAGTACTTC
CASSSSLPQYF
>.|TRBV21-1|.|TRBJ2-3
TGTGCCAGCAGCAACGGGGACAGGATGGTTGATACGCAGTATTTT
CASSNGDRMVDTQYF
>.|TRBV10-3|.|TRBJ2-1
TGTGCCATCAGTAGAGGGGGTAACAATGAGCAGTTCTTC
CAISRGGNNEQFF
>.|TRBV5-4|.|TRBJ2-3
TGTGCCAGCAGCACGCGACACGGACCTAGCACAGATACGCAGTATTTT
CASSTRHGPSTDTQYF
>.|TRBV20-1|.|TRBJ2-7
TGCAGTGCTAGAGGGGGTCCAGCAAGCTCCTACGAGCAGTACTTC
CSARGGPASSYEQYF
>many|TRBV20-1|.|TRBJ1-1
TGCAGTGCTAGAGGGGGAGGGGGAATGAACACTGAAGCTTTCTTT
CSARGGGGMNTEAFF
>.|TRBV29-1|TRBD1|TRBJ2-2
TGCAGCGCCCAGACAGGGATCGGGGAGCTGTTTTTT
CSAQTGIGELFF
>.|TRBV6-5|TRBD2|TRBJ2-1
TGTGCCAGCAGTTATCGGGGTCGCGGACTAGCGGATGAGCAGTTCTTC
CASSYRGRGLADEQFF
>.|TRBV7-9|.|TRBJ2-6
TGTGCCAGCAGCAAAAGCTCTGGGGCCAACGTCCTGACTTTC
CASSKSSGANVLTF
>.|TRBV6-2/TRBV6-3|.|TRBJ2-5
TGTGCCAGCAGTTATAAAGGGTCAGGGATGGTGACCCAGTACTTC
CASSYKGSGMVTQYF
>.|TRBV11-2|TRBD2|TRBJ2-1
TGTGCCAGCAGCCCAGGACTAGCGGGAGGGGGTGAGCAGTTCTTC
CASSPGLAGGGEQFF
>.|TRBV13|TRBD2|TRBJ2-3
TGTGCCAGCGCTAGCGGGACAGATACGCAGTATTTT
CASASGTDTQYF
>few|TRBV7-2|TRBD2|TRBJ2-1
TGTGCCAGCAGTTGGGGGAGGCTAGCGGGAGACAATGAGCAGTTCTTC
CASSWGRLAGDNEQFF
>.|TRBV11-3|.|TRBJ2-1
TGTGCCAGCAGCTTAGATACTAGAGGGTACAATGAGCAGTTCTTC
CASSLDTRGYNEQFF
>.|TRBV5-5|.|TRBJ1-6
TGTGCCAGCAGCCTGTGGCCAGGGGCGCCTTCCAATTCACCCCTCCACTTT
CASSLWPGAPSNSPLHF
>.|TRBV28|TRBD2|TRBJ2-7
TGTGCCAGCAGGACTTCAGGGACTACCCGCTACGAGCAGTACTTC
CASRTSGTTRYEQYF
>.|TRBV20-1|TRBD1|TRBJ2-5
TGCAGTGTTACCCGGGACAGGGAGACCCAGTACTTC
CSVTRDRETQYF
>few|TRBV18|TRBD2|TRBJ2-4
TGTGCCAGCTCACCCACGAGCGGGAGGAACATTCAGTACTTC
CASSPTSGRNIQYF
>.|TRBV6-2/TRBV6-3|TRBD2|TRBJ2-5
TGTGCCAGCACCCCCCGGGGGGGACTAGCGCAAGAGACCCAGTACTTC
CASTPRGGLAQETQYF
>few|TRBV29-1|TRBD1|TRBJ1-1
TGCAGCGCTAGGGACAGGGGGCAAAGAAACACTGAAGCTTTCTTT
CSARDRGQRNTEAFF
>.|TRBV6-2/TRBV6-3|TRBD1|TRBJ1-1
TGTGCCAGCAGTACCGCGGGACAGGGGAACACTGAAGCTTTCTTT
CASSTAGQGNTEAFF
>.|TRBV6-5|TRBD1|TRBJ1-2
TGTGCCAGCAGTTACGGGACAGGGGGACCTACCTATGGCTACACCTTC
CASSYGTGGPTYGYTF
>.|TRBV19|.|TRBJ2-7
TGTGCCAGTAACGAGGGAGGAAGGACCTACGAGCAGTACTTC
CASNEGGRTYEQYF
>few|TRBV4-3|TRBD2|TRBJ2-3
TGCGCCAGCAGCCAAGACGGGGGGAAAGATACGCAGTATTTT
CASSQDGGKDTQYF
>few|TRBV20-1|.|TRBJ2-3
TGCAGTGCTATTCCGGGAGTAGGGAGCACAGATACGCAGTATTTT
CSAIPGVGSTDTQYF
>.|TRBV9|.|TRBJ1-2
TGTGCCAGCAGCCCCCAGTCCAGGGCCAACTATGGCTACACCTTC
CASSPQSRANYGYTF
>few|TRBV2|.|TRBJ1-2
TGTGCCAGCAGTGAGCAGGAGACCTATGGCTACACCTTC
CASSEQETYGYTF
>.|TRBV12-3/TRBV12-4|.|TRBJ2-7
TGTGCCAGCAGACCCAACCTTGCGACAGGTCGGCACGAGCAGTACTTC
CASRPNLATGRHEQYF
>.|TRBV4-1|.|TRBJ2-1
TGCGCCACGCAGGCCCCAACAGGATTGGGCTCCTACAATGAGCAGTTCTTC
CATQAPTGLGSYNEQFF
>.|TRBV12-1|.|TRBJ2-1
TGTGCCAGCAGCGGCAGCGGGCCCTCCTACAATGAGCAGTTCTTC
CASSGSGPSYNEQFF
>.|TRBV28|.|TRBJ2-7
TGTGCCAGCAGCCCCGACCTGGTATACGAGCAGTACTTC
CASSPDLVYEQYF
>.|TRBV27|TRBD1|TRBJ1-4
TGTGCCAGCAGCCTTACAGGGGGCTTAGGTGAAAAACTGTTTTTT
CASSLTGGLGEKLFF
>.|TRBV20-1|TRBD2|TRBJ2-1
TGCAGTGCTAGTGGTCATCCTCTAGCGGGGGGCTTGAATGAGCAGTTCTTC
CSASGHPLAGGLNEQFF
>once|TRBV6-5|.|TRBJ1-1
TGTGCCAGCAGGCCACTAGGAGGGGGCACTGAAGCTTTCTTT
CASRPLGGGTEAFF
>.|TRBV6-5|.|TRBJ2-5
TGTGCCAGCAGTCAAACCCCCAAGAGATACAATGAGCAGTACTTC
CASSQTPKRYNEQYF
>.|TRBV11-1|TRBD2|TRBJ2-3
TGTGCCAGCAGCCCGGGTGTAGCGGGAGGGCCGGCGGATACGCAGTATTTT
CASSPGVAGGPADTQYF
>.|TRBV9|.|TRBJ2-3
TGTGCCAGCAACACGCTCCAGGGTACTACGCAGTATTTT
CASNTLQGTTQYF
>once|TRBV6-2/TRBV6-3|.|TRBJ1-1
TGTGCCACGCGCGTCGGCTCTGAAGCTTTCTTT
CATRVGSEAFF